Listed here are 10 T cell receptor beta chains from one sample, sequenced in a study of beta chain features in type 1 diabetes. Study results and caveats: Among patients with Type 1 diabetes, TCRB CDR3s were moderately but significantly shorter in every one of the four CD4+ subsets.

Expressed TCRB transcripts got sequenced, as all isolated RNA was reverse transcribed. Sequenced by immunoSEQ multiplex PCR; TCRdb stores in-frame clones only, minus some. Of about 230,000 clones in the sample, under 20% were seen once. The antigens for these receptors are not known. The sequenced sample was naive CD4+ T cells from blood. The receptors come from a man aged 30 to 45 with type 1 diabetes.

The chain recombines TRBV29-1 with TRBJ1-4; 7 bases are a match to TRBD1. V was pared by 6 bases and J by 9 bases, with 7 bases of the junction left unmatched. Germline V gene lookup returns CDR1 SQVTM and CDR2 ANQGSEA. CDR3 size: 12 residues. CDR3 DNA sequence: TGCAGCGTATCGACAGGGAGACAAAAACTGTTTTTT. As protein: CSVSTGRQKLFF.

This chain links TRBV18 with TRBJ1-1; D gene uncertain. V lost 0 bases and J lost 1, with 9 bases in between. Germline V CDR1 and CDR2: KGHSH, LQKENI. The CDR3 covers 15 residues. The DNA of the CDR3 is TGTGCCAGCTCACCACCGGTGAACGGGAACACTGAAGCTTTCTTT. Amino acids: CASSPPVNGNTEAFF.

This CDR3 is CASSVFSGRGADTQYF. The CDR3 DNA sequence: TGTGCCAGCAGTGTCTTTAGCGGGAGAGGCGCGGATACGCAGTATTTT. V and J are TRBV6-1 and TRBJ2-3; 9 positions agree with TRBD2. The CDR3 has 16 residues. The V segment lost 4 bases and the J segment 6 bases; nucleotides outside the gene matches: 11. The V gene's germline CDR1 is MNHNS and CDR2 SASEGT.

This clone was counted between two and nine times. CDR3 DNA sequence: TGTGCCACCAGCAGAGTCGGAGATGAAAAACTGTTTTTT. Protein: CATSRVGDEKLFF. The rearrangement links TRBV15 to TRBJ1-4; D unresolved. Germline assignment: CDR1 LNHNV and CDR2 YYDKDF (reference sequence). This CDR3 comprises 13 residues. V was pared by 1 base and J by 6 bases, with 6 bases between.

A few counts support this clone. The chain has TRBV2 and TRBJ1-5, with 9 positions matching TRBD1. Germline trimming cut 6 bases from V and 4 bases from J; bases unmatched to any gene: 10. Germline assignment: CDR1 SNHLY and CDR2 FYNNEI. This CDR3 has 16 residues. CDR3 region: CASRTQGADGNQPQHF. In DNA, the CDR3 is TGTGCCAGCAGAACACAGGGGGCGGATGGTAATCAGCCCCAGCATTTT.

The V gene is TRBV10-3, the J gene TRBJ1-2, with TRBD1 as a possible D gene (6 bases). Germline CDR1 is ENHRY and CDR2 is SYGVKD. The CDR3 consists of 16 residues. The V gene lost 6 bases and the J gene lost 4 bases, with 21 bases spanning the gap. CDR3 sequence (DNA): TGTGCCATCAGAGGTCAGAATTCCAGGGGACTCTATGGCTACACCTTC. The encoded protein is CAIRGQNSRGLYGYTF.

V and J are TRBV5-1 and TRBJ2-3, with D possibly TRBD2 on 5 matching bases. There are 16 residues in the CDR3. In germline, CDR1 is SGHRS, CDR2 YFSETQ. V was cut by 0 bases and J by 0 bases, with 11 bases left in between. CDR3 in amino acids: CASSLAEGSSTDTQYF. DNA for the CDR3: TGCGCCAGCAGCTTGGCCGAGGGATCTAGCACAGATACGCAGTATTTT.

V is TRBV13 and J is TRBJ2-5; TRBD1 is a possible D gene (6 bases). This CDR3 has 14 residues. V gave up 0 bases and J gave up 6 bases, with 11 bases separating them. CDR1 is PRHDT and CDR2 is FYEKMQ in the germline V gene (reference sequence). Written as DNA, the CDR3 is TGTGCCAGCAGCTTAGGACAGGGATGGCAGACCCAGTACTTC. Translated, it gives CASSLGQGWQTQYF.

The genes are TRBV5-4 and TRBJ2-3; D might be TRBD2 (6 bases). Germline V gives CDR1 SGHNT, CDR2 YYREEE (reference sequence). Trimming cost V 0 bases and J 2 bases, with 13 bases left between them. The CDR3 totals 16 residues. DNA of the CDR3: TGTGCCAGCAGCTTGGCCAAACTAGCTTCCACAGATACGCAGTATTTT. Translating it yields CASSLAKLASTDTQYF.

V usage is TRBV18 and J usage is TRBJ2-5; a possible D gene is TRBD2 (5 bases). This CDR3 is 14 amino acids long. V lost 3 bases to trimming and J lost 5 bases, with 13 bases between them. Germline V gives CDR1 KGHSH, CDR2 LQKENI. The CDR3 DNA follows: TGTGCCAGCTCACCCGTCCCGGGAATTGAGACCCAGTACTTC. Translation: CASSPVPGIETQYF.